This is a list of T cell receptor beta chains from one sample in a study of CXCR3-negative and CXCR3-positive naive CD8 T cells. TCRdb processed the 5' RACE reads again and assigns one entry to each CDR3 protein, with no DNA. The sample shows roughly 89,000 distinct CDR3 sequences, and less than 1.1% sits with its ten largest clones. The specimen was naive CXCR3- CD8+ T cells from blood. Receptor source: a human donor in good health. Some clones in this sample may be carry-over from other donors' samples. CDR3s include the opening cysteine and the closing phenylalanine or tryptophan.

J gene	V gene	CDR3 protein
TRBJ1-1	TRBV19	CASSIGQGDAEAFF
TRBJ1-6	TRBV5-1	CASREDRHYNSPLHF
TRBJ2-7	TRBV6-6	CASSGQGYSYEQYF
TRBJ1-3	TRBV7-9	CASSYSGNTIYF
TRBJ2-7	TRBV13	CASSHGQGLSYEQYF
TRBJ2-2	TRBV29-1	CSVVGHSTGELFF
TRBJ2-1	TRBV7-9	CASSLPAGVDNEQFF
TRBJ2-3	TRBV14	CASSPHASDTQYF
TRBJ2-7	TRBV4-1	CASSPPGSGGNEQYF
TRBJ2-7	TRBV20-1	CSARGPGQGYEQYF
TRBJ1-1	TRBV12-3/TRBV12-4	CASSQGRVNTEAFF
TRBJ2-3	TRBV6-2/TRBV6-3	CASLPRAITDTQYF
TRBJ2-3	TRBV18	CASSPIASGGAEDTQYF
TRBJ2-7	TRBV9	CASVTGCEQYF
TRBJ2-7	TRBV4-1	CASSSRTGEQYF
TRBJ2-5	TRBV5-1	CASSLGWTKETQYF
TRBJ1-2	TRBV6-5	CASSYYGSGTGDSYGYTF
TRBJ2-2	TRBV28	CASSLMRGSAGRTGELFF
TRBJ2-1	TRBV9	CASSDGPGTPYNEQFF
TRBJ2-7	TRBV6-2/TRBV6-3	CASTEPGLGLKEQYF
TRBJ2-2	TRBV10-3	CAIGVGVNTGELFF
TRBJ1-1	TRBV29-1	CSGFSDTEAFF
TRBJ2-5	TRBV29-1	CSVKTGQETQYF
TRBJ1-1	TRBV7-9	CASSPPATYEAFF
TRBJ1-1	TRBV3-1	CASSQVRNTRNTEAFF
TRBJ2-1	TRBV10-3	CAIPPRRIMGEQFF
TRBJ2-2	TRBV5-1	CASSLVGANTGELFF
TRBJ2-7	TRBV29-1	CSVDLLGGYEQYF
TRBJ1-1	TRBV20-1	CSASNGHQNTEAFF
TRBJ2-2	TRBV12-3/TRBV12-4	CASSLVVSGFNTGELFF
TRBJ2-7	TRBV7-2	CASTIPEVGRYEQYF
TRBJ2-1	TRBV14	CASSQGWGTEQFF
TRBJ2-1	TRBV14	CASSQGQGHEQFF
TRBJ2-7	TRBV29-1	CSVHGLDRYEQYF
TRBJ1-1	TRBV20-1	CSAREGGDTEAFF
TRBJ2-1	TRBV12-3/TRBV12-4	CASSLPRGQATEQFF
TRBJ1-5	TRBV27	CASRRGFSNQPQHF
TRBJ1-2	TRBV7-3	CASSRRTVNYGYTF
TRBJ2-2	TRBV29-1	CSVAGNPNTGELFF
TRBJ2-2	TRBV5-5	CASSGDREGLTGELFF